The sequence of this T cell receptor beta chain was determined in a study of cytomegalovirus exposure and HLA in healthy donors. This CDR3 is 16 amino acids long. Germline V CDR1 and CDR2: LNHDA, SQIVND (reference sequence). V was pared by 3 bases and J by 3 bases, with 8 bases of the junction left unmatched. The PCR had 60 Vbeta and 13 Jbeta primers. Profiled with immunoSEQ multiplex PCR; TCRdb holds only in-frame clones, not every one. The sample gives more than 80,000 clones, roughly 74% of which show up once; 2.5% is in the top ten. This TCR derives from a man aged 40-49 years in good health and CMV-seronegative. The material sequenced was PBMCs. This chain joins TRBV19 and TRBJ2-3; 8 bases fit TRBD1. The DNA for the CDR3 is TGTGCCAGTAGTATGGGACAGGCAAGGGGGACAGATACGCAGTATTTT. Its protein is CASSMGQARGTDTQYF.